These 13 T cell receptor beta chains share one sample of origin, sequenced in a study of blood T cell repertoires in COVID-19. Sequencing was performed with immunoSEQ multiplex PCR; in TCRdb, only in-frame clones are kept and a portion is missing. The table lists some 170,000 clones, roughly 86% of them singletons. The sequencing sample was made of peripheral blood. The receptors come from a woman aged 45-60 years with acute or convalescent COVID-19.

V is TRBV5-4 and J is TRBJ2-1; maybe TRBD2 (6 bases). Trimming stripped 6 bases from V and 9 bases from J, with 13 bases between. Germline CDR1 is SGHNT and CDR2 is YYREEE (reference sequence). CDR3 size: 12 residues. The CDR3 coding sequence is TGTGCCAGCACCGTGGAGGGGATTGAGCAGTTCTTC. Translated: CASTVEGIEQFF. Looking up the rest from reference TRBV5-4 and TRBJ2-1 gives the full variable domain: ETGVTQSPTHLIKTRGQQVTLRCSSQSGHNTVSWYQQALGQGPQFIFQYYREEENGRGNFPPRFSGLQFPNYSSELNVNALELDDSALYLCASTVEGIEQFFGPGTRLTVL.

The chain recombines TRBV13 with TRBJ2-5; 7 bases align to TRBD1. The ends lost 4 bases at V and 4 bases at J; junction bases unmatched: 9. The germline gives CDR1 PRHDT, CDR2 FYEKMQ (reference sequence). This CDR3 spans 15 amino acids. The CDR3 DNA sequence: TGTGCCAGCAGCTCGGGGCAGGGGGTTGGAGAGACCCAGTACTTC. Protein product: CASSSGQGVGETQYF.

This clone was observed a single time. V usage is TRBV5-1 and J usage is TRBJ2-3, with TRBD2 matching 15 bases. The CDR3 length is 17 residues. J lost 6 bases, V lost 4 bases, and 9 bases had no gene match. Germline values: CDR1 SGHRS, CDR2 YFSETQ. CDR3 nucleotide sequence: TGCGCCAGCAGCCCGACCGGACTAGCGGGGGGGATTGATACGCAGTATTTT. Its translation: CASSPTGLAGGIDTQYF.

J is TRBJ1-4 and V is TRBV7-8; a possible D gene is TRBD1 (5 bases). Germline lookup yields CDR1 SGHVS and CDR2 FQNEAQ. V lost 1 base and J 5 bases, leaving 8 bases between the germline ends. The CDR3 consists of 14 residues. In DNA, the CDR3 is TGTGCCAGCAGCTTAGGACAGAACAATGAAAAACTGTTTTTT. Amino acid sequence: CASSLGQNNEKLFF. Using reference TRBV7-8 and TRBJ1-4 for the parts outside the CDR3, the full variable domain is GAGVSQSPRYKVAKRGQDVALRCDPISGHVSLFWYQQALGQGPEFLTYFQNEAQLDKSGLPSDRFFAERPEGSVSTLKIQRTQQEDSAVYLCASSLGQNNEKLFFGSGTQLSVL.

The rearrangement uses TRBV29-1 and TRBJ2-6; D might be TRBD1 (5 bases). Germline lookup yields CDR1 SQVTM and CDR2 ANQGSEA. CDR3 length equals 13 residues. V was cut by 6 bases and J by 0 bases, with 6 bases left in between. The CDR3 reads CSVRDSGANVLTF. As DNA, the CDR3 is TGCAGCGTCAGGGACTCTGGGGCCAACGTCCTGACTTTC.

The chain combines TRBV9 with TRBJ2-3; tentative D call: TRBD1 (5 bases). The germline gives CDR1 SGDLS, CDR2 YYNGEE. Trimming removed 3 bases from V and 3 bases from J, with 11 bases in between. This CDR3 has 14 amino acids. CDR3 amino acids: CASSAFQGTDTQYF. DNA for the CDR3: TGTGCCAGCAGCGCGTTTCAGGGTACAGATACGCAGTATTTT.

This clone was seen just once. V usage is TRBV4-1 and J usage is TRBJ2-4; 13 bases fit TRBD2. The germline gives CDR1 MGHRA, CDR2 YSYEKL. V lost 3 bases to trimming and J lost 0 bases; unmatched junction nucleotides: 5. This CDR3 spans 18 amino acids. CDR3 sequence reads: CASSHGLAGALAKNIQYF. In DNA form, the CDR3 reads TGCGCCAGCAGCCACGGACTAGCGGGAGCCTTAGCCAAAAACATTCAGTACTTC.

The chain is built from TRBV7-9 and TRBJ1-6; 8 nucleotides agree with TRBD1. The CDR3 consists of 18 residues. Germline V CDR1 and CDR2: SEHNR, FQNEAQ (reference sequence). V shed 2 bases, J shed 6 bases, and the junction held 12 bases outside the gene matches. The CDR3 DNA follows: TGTGCCAGCAGCTTAAAGGCAGGGGGCGTCCAGCGTAATTCACCCCTCCACTTT. Translation gives CASSLKAGGVQRNSPLHF.

The chain couples TRBV19 to TRBJ2-1; 10 positions match TRBD2. CDR3 length equals 17 residues. V lost 0 bases and J lost 5; bases outside the gene matches: 7. Germline values: CDR1 LNHDA, CDR2 SQIVND (reference sequence). The CDR3 DNA sequence: TGTGCCAGTAGTATAGATTCCTTGCTAGCGGGGGACAATGAGCAGTTCTTC. Translation gives CASSIDSLLAGDNEQFF.

As DNA, the CDR3 is TGTGCCAGCAGCCGGAGACAGGGGGCGGATAGTTACACTGAAGCTTTCTTT. Protein: CASSRRQGADSYTEAFF. The chain has TRBV9 and TRBJ1-1, with 10 bases matching TRBD1. This CDR3 is 17 amino acids long. V lost 4 bases, J lost 3 bases, and 12 bases stayed unmatched. Germline V gives CDR1 SGDLS, CDR2 YYNGEE.

This chain links TRBV7-3 with TRBJ2-1; 8 nucleotides line up with TRBD1. This CDR3 has 14 residues. Trimming removed 5 bases from V and 6 bases from J; junction bases left unmatched: 6. Germline V CDR1 and CDR2: SGHTA, FQGTGA. Written as DNA, the CDR3 is TGTGCCAGCAGCCGACAGGGGTCTCTCAATGAGCAGTTCTTC. It encodes CASSRQGSLNEQFF.

The gene calls are TRBV6-1 and TRBJ1-2; TRBD1 agrees at 10 bases. Germline-derived CDR1 and CDR2 are MNHNS and SASEGT. This CDR3 region has 14 residues. V gave up 1 base and J gave up 5 bases; unmatched junction bases: 1. The CDR3 DNA reads TGTGCCAGCAGTGAAGGACAGGGGGCTTATGGCTACACCTTC. It is translated as CASSEGQGAYGYTF.

The chain carries TRBV7-3 and TRBJ2-1, with TRBD2 identical over 10 bases. V was clipped by 5 bases and J by 3 bases; unmatched bases: 4. Germline CDR1 SGHTA, CDR2 FQGTGA. This CDR3 is 15 amino acids long. As DNA, the CDR3 is TGTGCCAGCAGCCTCGGACTAGCGGACTACAATGAGCAGTTCTTC. Translating gives CASSLGLADYNEQFF.